One and the same sample provided the 25 T cell receptor beta chains below, sequenced in a study of blood T cell repertoires in COVID-19. Assay used: immunoSEQ multiplex PCR; TCRdb lists only in-frame clones, some missing. The data show more than 95,000 clones, roughly 79% seen once. Sequencing was carried out using peripheral blood. The receptors come from a human donor in a cohort sampled during active COVID-19.

This chain links TRBV7-3 with TRBJ2-1; 11 bases are a match to TRBD2. This CDR3 has 15 residues. V trimming: 5 bases; J trimming: 4 bases; junction bases outside the gene matches: 4. Germline loops: CDR1 SGHTA, CDR2 FQGTGA. CDR3 region: CASSPGLADYNEQFF. The CDR3 region has the DNA TGTGCCAGCAGCCCGGGACTAGCGGATTACAATGAGCAGTTCTTC.

This chain joins TRBV30 and TRBJ1-3; 7 positions match TRBD1. Germline V CDR1 and CDR2: GTSNPN, SVGIG (reference sequence). Losses at the gene ends were 3 bases for V and 2 bases for J; bases not matched to a gene: 4. The CDR3 has 14 amino acids. CDR3 sequence: CAWSGTATGNTIYF. CDR3 nucleotide sequence: TGTGCCTGGAGCGGGACAGCAACTGGAAACACCATATATTTT.

V and J are TRBV29-1 and TRBJ2-5, with a tentative D call TRBD1 (5 bases). This CDR3 is built from 12 residues. CDR1 and CDR2 (germline): SQVTM, ANQGSEA. The V end lost 7 bases, the J end lost 1 base, and 10 bases lay between the germline ends. CDR3 loop: CSAGHPQETQYF. The CDR3 DNA reads TGCAGCGCAGGACATCCCCAAGAGACCCAGTACTTC.

This chain links TRBV28 with TRBJ1-2; 7 bases match TRBD1. J lost 0 bases, V lost 6 bases, and 7 bases had no gene match. The germline CDR1 and CDR2 sequences are MDHEN and SYDVKM. The CDR3 has 15 residues. The CDR3 sequence: CASSPPGGANYGYTF. Written as DNA, the CDR3 is TGTGCCAGCAGCCCCCCAGGGGGAGCTAACTATGGCTACACCTTC.

This clone was observed a handful of times. V gene TRBV6-2 or TRBV6-3 combines with J gene TRBJ2-3; TRBD2 matches at 11 bases. Per the germline V gene, CDR1 is MNHEY and CDR2 is SVGEGT. Germline trimming cut 5 bases from V and 5 bases from J; bases unmatched to any gene: 9. The CDR3 covers 16 residues. The CDR3 sequence is CASSRSGTSGRDTQYF. The CDR3 nucleotides read TGTGCCAGCAGTCGTTCCGGGACTAGCGGACGAGATACGCAGTATTTT.

CDR3 residues: CASSRTQGLTGELFF. As DNA, the CDR3 is TGTGCCAGTAGTAGAACACAGGGTCTTACCGGGGAGCTGTTTTTT. The chain combines TRBV19 with TRBJ2-2; TRBD1 is a possible D gene (6 bases). Trimming shortened V by 4 bases and J by 5 bases, and 14 bases separated the two germline ends. This CDR3 has 15 residues. The germline CDR1 and CDR2 sequences are LNHDA and SQIVND (reference sequence).

This chain links TRBV27 with TRBJ2-2, with 10 bases that match TRBD2. The CDR3 covers 18 residues. Germline V gives CDR1 MNHEY, CDR2 SMNVEV (reference sequence). Unmatched junction bases numbered 15, after V lost 6 bases and J lost 5 bases. This CDR3 reads CASSPVVAGGRGTGELFF. Written as DNA, the CDR3 is TGTGCCAGCAGCCCTGTGGTAGCGGGGGGCCGGGGGACCGGGGAGCTGTTTTTT.

The genes are TRBV7-8 and TRBJ1-1; D possibly corresponds to TRBD1 (6 bases). Trimming removed 1 base from V and 0 bases from J, with 12 bases in between. Germline CDR1 and CDR2: SGHVS and FQNEAQ. CDR3 length: 16 residues. The CDR3 region is CASSLEGRGLNTEAFF. As DNA, the CDR3 is TGTGCCAGCAGCTTAGAGGGCAGGGGTCTGAACACTGAAGCTTTCTTT.

The V gene is TRBV19, the J gene TRBJ2-1; tentatively, D is TRBD2 (6 bases). Germline assignment: CDR1 LNHDA and CDR2 SQIVND (reference sequence). The CDR3 has 15 amino acids. V lost 3 bases, J lost 3 bases, and 12 bases lay in between. The CDR3 region has the DNA TGTGCCAGTAGTATGGAGGGCCAGGACTACAATGAGCAGTTCTTC. Translation: CASSMEGQDYNEQFF.

The gene calls are TRBV7-9 and TRBJ2-1; TRBD2 matches at 8 bases. Germline CDR1 is SEHNR and CDR2 is FQNEAQ (reference sequence). V trimming: 0 bases; J trimming: 9 bases; junction bases outside the gene matches: 7. This CDR3 has 15 amino acids. The CDR3 spells CASSLALAGRVEQFF. The CDR3 DNA reads as TGTGCCAGCAGCTTAGCCCTAGCGGGTAGGGTTGAGCAGTTCTTC.

This clone was counted a few times. V is TRBV7-3 and J is TRBJ1-2; D perhaps matches TRBD1 (5 bases). Trimming stripped 2 bases from V and 3 bases from J, with 7 bases between. The CDR3 runs 13 residues. Germline V gene sequence: CDR1 SGHTA, CDR2 FQGTGA. CDR3 protein: CASSLGGDYGYTF. The CDR3 DNA follows: TGTGCCAGCAGCTTAGGAGGGGACTATGGCTACACCTTC.

The chain has TRBV6-5 and TRBJ2-1; maybe TRBD1 (5 bases). From germline, CDR1 is MNHEY and CDR2 SVGAGI. This CDR3 is 13 amino acids long. V gave up 6 bases and J gave up 6 bases, with 12 bases separating them. CDR3 amino acids: CASSRDSLNEQFF. Here the CDR3 DNA reads TGTGCCAGCAGCCGCGACAGCCTCAATGAGCAGTTCTTC.

V usage is TRBV30 and J usage is TRBJ2-7; 9 positions match TRBD2. After removal of 3 bases from V and 0 bases from J, the junction contained 6 bases not matched to a gene. CDR3 length: 15 residues. The V gene's germline CDR1 is GTSNPN and CDR2 SVGIG (reference sequence). CDR3 in DNA: TGTGCCTGGAGGGGGCTAGCGGGGTACTCCTACGAGCAGTACTTC. As protein: CAWRGLAGYSYEQYF.

CDR3 protein: CASSRVLEQYF. DNA of the CDR3: TGTGCCAGCTCCAGGGTGCTCGAGCAGTACTTC. The chain recombines TRBV12-3 or TRBV12-4 with TRBJ2-7; D might be TRBD1 (5 bases). This CDR3 has 11 residues. The V end was cut by 8 bases, the J end by 6 bases, with 11 bases between.

This chain links TRBV28 with TRBJ1-6; 8 bases match TRBD1. Trimming at V came to 3 bases and at J to 3 bases, leaving 7 bases not matched to a gene. Germline CDR1 and CDR2: MDHEN and SYDVKM. The CDR3 totals 17 residues. Here the CDR3 reads CASSFGTGGLYNSPLHF. The CDR3 coding sequence is TGTGCCAGCAGTTTTGGAACAGGGGGACTCTATAATTCACCCCTCCACTTT.

This rearrangement joins TRBV19 to TRBJ2-7; 9 bases align to TRBD2. The germline gives CDR1 LNHDA, CDR2 SQIVND (reference sequence). J lost 3 bases, V lost 2 bases, and 5 bases had no gene match. The CDR3 extends over 15 amino acids. CDR3 sequence reads: CASSIRTSGRYEQYF. CDR3 bases: TGTGCCAGTAGTATACGTACTAGCGGGCGCTACGAGCAGTACTTC.

The J gene is TRBJ2-1, the V gene TRBV7-6; the match to TRBD2 covers 8 bases. CDR1 SGHVS and CDR2 FNYEAQ come from the germline V gene. The CDR3 length is 19 residues. Trimming took 1 base from V and 5 from J; bases not matched to a gene: 16. CDR3 DNA sequence: TGTGCCAGCAGCTTAGACATAGGCATAACGGGAGGGCCTAACAATGAGCAGTTCTTC. Residues: CASSLDIGITGGPNNEQFF.

The chain carries TRBV24-1 and TRBJ2-2, with 7 nucleotides matching TRBD2. Germline CDR1 is KGHDR and CDR2 is SFDVKD. V was pared by 5 bases and J by 1 base, with 9 bases of the junction left unmatched. This CDR3 has 17 amino acids. CDR3: CATSAAPERGNTGELFF. The CDR3 nucleotides are TGTGCCACCAGTGCCGCCCCCGAGCGGGGGAACACCGGGGAGCTGTTTTTT.

The chain has TRBV2 and TRBJ1-6; 8 bases map to TRBD1. The CDR3 sequence is 16 residues long. After removal of 0 bases from V and 10 bases from J, the junction contained 8 bases not matched to a gene. Germline V gene data show CDR1 as SNHLY and CDR2 as FYNNEI. The CDR3 spells CASSEAPGGIKSPLHF. CDR3 nucleotides: TGTGCCAGCAGTGAAGCGCCAGGGGGCATAAAATCACCCCTCCACTTT.

This clone came up once. The rearrangement uses TRBV20-1 and TRBJ2-1; perhaps TRBD2 as D (6 bases). V was shortened by 3 bases and J by 6 bases, with 15 bases between the two germline ends. The CDR3 is made up of 14 amino acids. The germline CDR1 and CDR2 sequences are DFQATT and SNEGSKA (reference sequence). The CDR3 DNA is TGCAGTGCTAGTTCCGGGGGAATACGCAATGAGCAGTTCTTC. It codes for CSASSGGIRNEQFF.

The rearrangement uses TRBV4-1 and TRBJ2-1; TRBD1 aligns across 7 bases. The junction had 13 bases not matched to a gene; V was cut back by 0 bases and J by 2 bases. Germline values: CDR1 MGHRA, CDR2 YSYEKL. CDR3 length: 19 residues. CDR3 in amino acids: CASSQDSFDRVAPYNEQFF. DNA for the CDR3: TGCGCCAGCAGCCAAGATTCTTTCGACAGGGTGGCCCCCTACAATGAGCAGTTCTTC.

CDR3 nucleotide sequence: TGTGCCAGCGGCACAGGGGCGGTAAAGACCCAGTACTTC. Its translation is CASGTGAVKTQYF. The chain combines TRBV28 with TRBJ2-5; 7 bases match TRBD1. Per the germline V gene, CDR1 is MDHEN and CDR2 is SYDVKM. The CDR3 runs to 13 residues. The junction had 9 bases not matched to a gene; V was cut back by 8 bases and J by 6 bases. The full variable domain, in which reference TRBV28 and TRBJ2-5 provide the parts outside the CDR3, is DVKVTQSSRYLVKRTGEKVFLECVQDMDHENMFWYRQDPGLGLRLIYFSYDVKMKEKGDIPEGYSVSREKKERFSLILESASTNQTSMYLCASGTGAVKTQYFGPGTRLLVL.

V and J are TRBV6-5 and TRBJ1-6, with D possibly matching TRBD1 (5 bases). Germline values: CDR1 MNHEY, CDR2 SVGAGI. The CDR3 has 15 residues. V dropped 0 bases and J dropped 9 bases, with 12 bases sitting between them. CDR3 nucleotide sequence: TGTGCCAGCAGTTACTCGCGGGACTCGGGTTCACCCCTCCACTTT. It translates to CASSYSRDSGSPLHF.

The rearrangement joins TRBV10-3 to TRBJ2-1; D is uncertain. The germline V gene has CDR1 ENHRY and CDR2 SYGVKD. This CDR3 comprises 14 residues. V lost 1 base, J lost 6 bases, and 10 bases lay in between. The CDR3 sequence: CAISEFSNPNEQFF. CDR3 DNA sequence: TGTGCCATCAGTGAGTTTTCCAATCCCAATGAGCAGTTCTTC.

The genes are TRBV9 and TRBJ2-5; possibly TRBD1 for D (6 bases). The CDR3 has 15 amino acids. CDR1 SGDLS and CDR2 YYNGEE come from the germline V gene. V dropped 6 bases and J dropped 5 bases, with 20 bases sitting between them. In DNA, the CDR3 is TGTGCCAGCACCACGACAGGAAAGCCAGCCGAGACCCAGTACTTC. This gives the protein CASTTTGKPAETQYF.